This TCR beta chain was observed in a study of blood T cell repertoires in COVID-19. Measured with immunoSEQ multiplex PCR; TCRdb has only the in-frame clones, and not every one. Of about 250,000 clones detected, approximately 90% appear once; the ten largest clones hold under 0.95%. The CDR3 is 17 residues long. Per germline, CDR1 SGHAT and CDR2 FQNNGV. Deletions cut 6 bases from V and 5 bases from J, with 22 bases between. This receptor was taken from a man under 40 with acute or convalescent COVID-19. This chain joins TRBV11-2 and TRBJ1-4; D remains unclear. Sequences were obtained from peripheral blood. In DNA, the CDR3 is TGTGCCAGCAGTACCGACAAAATTGAAATCGAGAATGAAAAACTGTTTTTT. Translating it yields CASSTDKIEIENEKLFF.